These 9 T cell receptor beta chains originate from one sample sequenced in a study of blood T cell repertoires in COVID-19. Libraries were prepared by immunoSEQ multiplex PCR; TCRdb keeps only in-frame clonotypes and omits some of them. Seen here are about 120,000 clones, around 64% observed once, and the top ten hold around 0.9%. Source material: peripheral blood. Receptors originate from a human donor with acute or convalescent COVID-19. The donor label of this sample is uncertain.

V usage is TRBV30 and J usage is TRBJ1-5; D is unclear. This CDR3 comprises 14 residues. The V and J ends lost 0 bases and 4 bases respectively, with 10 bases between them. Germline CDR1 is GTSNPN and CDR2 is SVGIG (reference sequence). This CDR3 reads CAWSVAAVNQPQHF. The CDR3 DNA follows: TGTGCCTGGAGTGTAGCGGCGGTGAATCAGCCCCAGCATTTT.

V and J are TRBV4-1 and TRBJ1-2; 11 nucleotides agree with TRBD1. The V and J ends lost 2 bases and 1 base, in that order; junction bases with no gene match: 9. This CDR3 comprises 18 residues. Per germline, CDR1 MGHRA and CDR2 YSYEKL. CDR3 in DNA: TGCGCCAGCAGCCAACAAGATACCGGGACAGGGGGTAACTATGGCTACACCTTC. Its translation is CASSQQDTGTGGNYGYTF.

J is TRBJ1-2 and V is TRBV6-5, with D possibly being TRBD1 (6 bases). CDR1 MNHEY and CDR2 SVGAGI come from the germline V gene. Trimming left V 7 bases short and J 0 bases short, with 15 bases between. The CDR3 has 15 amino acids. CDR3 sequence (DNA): TGTGCCAGCAATCAAGGGGGGGCTACTAACTATGGCTACACCTTC. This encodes CASNQGGATNYGYTF.

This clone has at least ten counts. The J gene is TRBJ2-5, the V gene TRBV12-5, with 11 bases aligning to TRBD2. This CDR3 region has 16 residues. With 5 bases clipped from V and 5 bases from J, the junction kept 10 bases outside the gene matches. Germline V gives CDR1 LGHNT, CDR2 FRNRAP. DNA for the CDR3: TGTGCTAGTGGTCTCTTTAGCGGGGGGGCCGGGGAGACCCAGTACTTC. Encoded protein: CASGLFSGGAGETQYF.

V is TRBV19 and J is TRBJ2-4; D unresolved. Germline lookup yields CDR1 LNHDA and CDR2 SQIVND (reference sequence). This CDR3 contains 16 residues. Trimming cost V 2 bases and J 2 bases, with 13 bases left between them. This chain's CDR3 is CASSIRGMLTKNIQYF. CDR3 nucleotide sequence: TGTGCCAGTAGTATAAGAGGCATGCTAACCAAAAACATTCAGTACTTC.

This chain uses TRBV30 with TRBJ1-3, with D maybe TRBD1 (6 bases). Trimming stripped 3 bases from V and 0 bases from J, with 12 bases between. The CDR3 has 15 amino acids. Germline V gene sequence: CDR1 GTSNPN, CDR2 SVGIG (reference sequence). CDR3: CAWSTGHNSGNTIYF. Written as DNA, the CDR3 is TGTGCCTGGAGCACGGGACATAACTCTGGAAACACCATATATTTT.

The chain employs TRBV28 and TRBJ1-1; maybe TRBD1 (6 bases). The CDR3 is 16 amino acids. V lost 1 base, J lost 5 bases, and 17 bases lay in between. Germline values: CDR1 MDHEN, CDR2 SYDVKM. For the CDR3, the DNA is TGTGCCAGCAGTTTATCCGACTTACAGGGTGGAACTGAAGCTTTCTTT. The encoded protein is CASSLSDLQGGTEAFF.

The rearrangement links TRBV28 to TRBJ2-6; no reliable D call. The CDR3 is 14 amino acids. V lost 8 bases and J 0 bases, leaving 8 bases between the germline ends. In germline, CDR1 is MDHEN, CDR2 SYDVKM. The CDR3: CASSSRSGANVLTF. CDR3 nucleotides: TGTGCCAGCTCTAGTCGCTCTGGGGCCAACGTCCTGACTTTC.

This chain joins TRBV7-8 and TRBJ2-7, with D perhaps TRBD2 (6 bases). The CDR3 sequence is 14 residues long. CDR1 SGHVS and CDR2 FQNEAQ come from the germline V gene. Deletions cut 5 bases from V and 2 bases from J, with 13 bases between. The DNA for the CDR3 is TGTGCCAGCAGCCCATCAGGAGGGACCTACGAGCAGTACTTC. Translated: CASSPSGGTYEQYF. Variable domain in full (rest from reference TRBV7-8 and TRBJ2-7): GAGVSQSPRYKVAKRGQDVALRCDPISGHVSLFWYQQALGQGPEFLTYFQNEAQLDKSGLPSDRFFAERPEGSVSTLKIQRTQQEDSAVYLCASSPSGGTYEQYFGPGTRLTVT.